Presented here are 6 T cell receptor beta chains from one specimen sequenced in a study of T cell responses to AZD1222 COVID-19 vaccine. Using immunoSEQ multiplex PCR, the repertoire was profiled, and TCRdb retains in-frame clones only, with some absent. The table records roughly 140,000 clones, about nine tenths of them present only once. The source material was peripheral blood, sampled 28 days after the second AZD1222 dose. These receptors all come from an adult who received the AZD1222 COVID-19 vaccine.

The gene calls are TRBV4-1 and TRBJ2-3; TRBD2 agrees at 8 bases. From germline, CDR1 is MGHRA and CDR2 YSYEKL. After removal of 0 bases from V and 4 bases from J, the junction contained 3 bases not matched to a gene. The CDR3 is made up of 15 amino acids. CDR3 sequence: CASSQEGTSADTQYF. The CDR3 nucleotides read TGCGCCAGCAGCCAAGAGGGGACTAGTGCAGATACGCAGTATTTT.

This chain uses TRBV6-2 or TRBV6-3 with TRBJ2-1; the match to TRBD2 covers 7 bases. Germline V gene lookup returns CDR1 MNHEY and CDR2 SVGEGT. The trim removed 2 bases at V and 6 bases at J, leaving 7 bases unmatched. This CDR3 region has 15 residues. DNA of the CDR3: TGTGCCAGCAGTTACCGGCTAGCGGCACGCAATGAGCAGTTCTTC. Translating it yields CASSYRLAARNEQFF.

The chain carries TRBV11-3 and TRBJ2-5; possibly TRBD2 for D (5 bases). The CDR3 sequence is 13 residues long. Germline values: CDR1 SGHNT, CDR2 YENEEA. Trimming took off 4 bases at V and 4 bases at J, with 10 bases between the two ends. In DNA, the CDR3 is TGTGCCAGCAGCTCCGGACGGGGAGAGACCCAGTACTTC. Its translation is CASSSGRGETQYF.

The rearrangement links TRBV11-2 to TRBJ2-6; TRBD1 might be the D (5 bases). The germline V and J ends were trimmed by 8 bases and 0 bases, with 17 bases remaining between them. Germline CDR1 SGHAT, CDR2 FQNNGV. The CDR3 has 17 amino acids. DNA of the CDR3: TGTGCCAGCGGGGCCTCCAGGGCCTTCTCTGGGGCCAACGTCCTGACTTTC. Translating gives CASGASRAFSGANVLTF.

The chain employs TRBV28 and TRBJ1-1; TRBD1 agrees at 8 bases. Losses at the gene ends were 6 bases for V and 0 bases for J; bases not matched to a gene: 9. This CDR3 region has 16 residues. Germline values: CDR1 MDHEN, CDR2 SYDVKM. The CDR3 sequence: CASRTGTGLMNTEAFF. The CDR3, as DNA: TGTGCCAGCAGGACGGGGACAGGTCTGATGAACACTGAAGCTTTCTTT. The full variable domain, completed using reference TRBV28 and TRBJ1-1, is DVKVTQSSRYLVKRTGEKVFLECVQDMDHENMFWYRQDPGLGLRLIYFSYDVKMKEKGDIPEGYSVSREKKERFSLILESASTNQTSMYLCASRTGTGLMNTEAFFGQGTRLTVV.

The J gene is TRBJ2-6, the V gene TRBV10-2; tentative D call: TRBD1 (5 bases). The V gene lost 6 bases and the J gene lost 1 base, with 10 bases spanning the gap. The CDR3 totals 15 residues. The germline V gene encodes CDR1 WSHSY and CDR2 SAAADI. CDR3 in DNA: TGCGCCAGCAGGGACACCTATTCTGGGGCCAACGTCCTGACTTTC. It yields the protein CASRDTYSGANVLTF.